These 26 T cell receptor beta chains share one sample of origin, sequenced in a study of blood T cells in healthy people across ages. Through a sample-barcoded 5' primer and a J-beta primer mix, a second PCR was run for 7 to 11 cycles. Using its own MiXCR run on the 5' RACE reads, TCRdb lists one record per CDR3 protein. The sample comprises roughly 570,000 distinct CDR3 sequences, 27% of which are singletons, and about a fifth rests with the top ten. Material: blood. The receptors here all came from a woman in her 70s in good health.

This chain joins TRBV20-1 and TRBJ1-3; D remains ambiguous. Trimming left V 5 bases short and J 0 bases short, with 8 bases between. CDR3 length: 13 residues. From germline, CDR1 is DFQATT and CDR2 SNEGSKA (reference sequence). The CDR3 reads CSARPVSGNTIYF. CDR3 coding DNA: TGCAGTGCTCGGCCAGTCTCTGGAAACACCATATATTTT.

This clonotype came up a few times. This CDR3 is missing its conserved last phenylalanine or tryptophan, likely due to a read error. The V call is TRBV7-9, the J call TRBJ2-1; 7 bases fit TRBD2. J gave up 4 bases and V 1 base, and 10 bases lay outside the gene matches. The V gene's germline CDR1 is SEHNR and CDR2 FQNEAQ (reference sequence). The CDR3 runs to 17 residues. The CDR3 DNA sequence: TGTGCCAGCAGCTTAGGGTACGGCGGGGGTAAATACAATGAGCAGTTCCTC. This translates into CASSLGYGGGKYNEQFL.

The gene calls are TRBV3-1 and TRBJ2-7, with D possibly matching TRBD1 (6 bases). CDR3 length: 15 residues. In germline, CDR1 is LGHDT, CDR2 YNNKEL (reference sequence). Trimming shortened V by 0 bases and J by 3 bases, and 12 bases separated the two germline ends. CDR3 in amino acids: CASSQESRGSYEQYF. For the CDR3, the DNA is TGTGCCAGCAGCCAAGAGAGCAGGGGTAGCTACGAGCAGTACTTC.

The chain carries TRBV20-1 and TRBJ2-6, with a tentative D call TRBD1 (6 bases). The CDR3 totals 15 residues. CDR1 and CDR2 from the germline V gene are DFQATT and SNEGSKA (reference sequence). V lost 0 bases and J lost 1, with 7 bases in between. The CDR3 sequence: CSAREGGSGANVLTF. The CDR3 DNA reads TGCAGTGCTAGAGAAGGGGGTTCTGGGGCCAACGTCCTGACTTTC.

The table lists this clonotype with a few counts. The CDR3 DNA reads as TGTGCCAGCAGCTCGGACAGTTTGTCACCCCTCCACTTT. Residues: CASSSDSLSPLHF. The chain joins TRBV11-2 to TRBJ1-6; D is perhaps TRBD1 (6 bases). The germline V and J ends were trimmed by 4 bases and 10 bases, with 11 bases remaining between them. The length of the CDR3 is 13 residues. Germline CDR1 is SGHAT and CDR2 is FQNNGV. Based on the CDR3 plus reference TRBV11-2 and TRBJ1-6, the full variable domain is EAGVAQSPRYKIIEKRQSVAFWCNPISGHATLYWYQQILGQGPKLLIQFQNNGVVDDSQLPKDRFSAERLKGVDSTLKIQPAKLEDSAVYLCASSSDSLSPLHFGNGTRLTVT.

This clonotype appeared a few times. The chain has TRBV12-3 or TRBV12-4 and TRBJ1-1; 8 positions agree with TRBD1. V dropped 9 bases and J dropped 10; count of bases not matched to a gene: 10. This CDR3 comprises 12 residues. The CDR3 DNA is TGTGCCAGTGGACAGGGAGGGTCTGGAGCTTTCTTT. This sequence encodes CASGQGGSGAFF.

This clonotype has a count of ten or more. The CDR3: CSATERGTEKLFF. The CDR3, as DNA: TGCAGTGCTACGGAGAGAGGAACTGAAAAACTGTTTTTT. V is TRBV20-1 and J is TRBJ1-4; D is uncertain. Germline V lookup: CDR1 DFQATT, CDR2 SNEGSKA (reference sequence). Trimming stripped 4 bases from V and 7 bases from J, with 13 bases between. The CDR3 covers 13 residues.

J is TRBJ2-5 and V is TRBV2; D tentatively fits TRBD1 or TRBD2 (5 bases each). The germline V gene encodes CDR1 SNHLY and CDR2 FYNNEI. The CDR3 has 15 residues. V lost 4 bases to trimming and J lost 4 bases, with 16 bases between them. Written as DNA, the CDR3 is TGTGCCAGCAGTGGGGGGTCAGGGAGCGTAGAGACCCAGTACTTC. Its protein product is CASSGGSGSVETQYF.

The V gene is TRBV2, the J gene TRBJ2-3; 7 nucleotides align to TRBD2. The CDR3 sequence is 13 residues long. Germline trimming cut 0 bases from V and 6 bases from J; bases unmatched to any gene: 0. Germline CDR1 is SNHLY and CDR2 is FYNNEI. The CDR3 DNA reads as TGTGCCAGCAGTGAAGCGGGGGGGGATACGCAGTATTTT. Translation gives CASSEAGGDTQYF.

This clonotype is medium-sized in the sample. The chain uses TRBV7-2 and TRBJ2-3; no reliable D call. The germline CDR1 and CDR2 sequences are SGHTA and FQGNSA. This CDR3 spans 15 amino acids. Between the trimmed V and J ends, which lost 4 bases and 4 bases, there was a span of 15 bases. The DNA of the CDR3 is TGTGCCAGCAGCTCACCTCGGCAGGCGTCAGATACGCAGTATTTT. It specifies CASSSPRQASDTQYF.

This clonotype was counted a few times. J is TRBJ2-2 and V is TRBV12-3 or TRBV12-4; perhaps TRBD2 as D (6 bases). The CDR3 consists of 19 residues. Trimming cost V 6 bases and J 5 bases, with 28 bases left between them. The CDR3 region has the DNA TGTGCCAGCAGCTTTACTTTTAAGCGGGTTACCCCAGGGACCGGGGAGCTGTTTTTT. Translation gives CASSFTFKRVTPGTGELFF.

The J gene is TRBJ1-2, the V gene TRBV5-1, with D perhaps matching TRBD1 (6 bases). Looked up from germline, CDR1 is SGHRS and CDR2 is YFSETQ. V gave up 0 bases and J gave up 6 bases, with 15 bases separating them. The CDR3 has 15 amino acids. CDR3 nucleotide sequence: TGCGCCAGCAGCTTGGGGGGGCGCCCCCGGGATGGCTACACCTTC. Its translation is CASSLGGRPRDGYTF.

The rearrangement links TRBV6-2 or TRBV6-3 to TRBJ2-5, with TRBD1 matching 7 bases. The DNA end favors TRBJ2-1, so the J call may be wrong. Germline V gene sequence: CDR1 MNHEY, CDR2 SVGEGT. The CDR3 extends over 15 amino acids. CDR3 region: CASSFTGEASGEQFF. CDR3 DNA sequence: TGTGCCAGCAGTTTCACAGGGGAAGCGTCGGGTGAGCAGTTCTTC.

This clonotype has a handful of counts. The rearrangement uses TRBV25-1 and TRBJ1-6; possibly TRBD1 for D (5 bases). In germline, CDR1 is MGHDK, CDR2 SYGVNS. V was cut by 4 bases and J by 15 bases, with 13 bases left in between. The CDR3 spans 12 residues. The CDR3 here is CASSAAGLVLHF. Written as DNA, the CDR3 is TGTGCCAGCAGTGCCGCGGGACTAGTCCTCCACTTT.

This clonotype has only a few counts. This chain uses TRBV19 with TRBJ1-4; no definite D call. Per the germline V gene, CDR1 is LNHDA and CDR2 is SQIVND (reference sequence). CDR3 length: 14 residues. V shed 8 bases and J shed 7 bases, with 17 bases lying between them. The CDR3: CASVGSPVGEKLFF. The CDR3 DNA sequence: TGTGCCAGTGTGGGCTCTCCGGTTGGTGAAAAACTGTTTTTT.

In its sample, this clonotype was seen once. CDR3 residues: CAISFTGGPTEAFF. The CDR3, as DNA: TGTGCCATCAGCTTCACAGGGGGACCCACTGAAGCTTTCTTT. This rearrangement joins TRBV10-3 to TRBJ1-1; 8 nucleotides align to TRBD1. The J segment lost 4 bases and the V segment lost 6 bases, leaving 7 bases of the junction unmatched. The germline gives CDR1 ENHRY, CDR2 SYGVKD. This CDR3 comprises 14 residues.

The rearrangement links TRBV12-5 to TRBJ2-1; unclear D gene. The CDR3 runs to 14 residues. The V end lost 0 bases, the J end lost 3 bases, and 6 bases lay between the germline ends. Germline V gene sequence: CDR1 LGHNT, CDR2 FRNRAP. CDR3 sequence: CASGLVQSYNEQFF. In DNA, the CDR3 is TGTGCTAGTGGTTTGGTACAGAGCTACAATGAGCAGTTCTTC.

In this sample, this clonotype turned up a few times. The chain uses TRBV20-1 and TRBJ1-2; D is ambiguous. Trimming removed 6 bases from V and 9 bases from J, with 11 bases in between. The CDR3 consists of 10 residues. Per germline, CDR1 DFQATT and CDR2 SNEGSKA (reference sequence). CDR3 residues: CSATAPSYTF. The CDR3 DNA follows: TGCAGTGCAACGGCGCCTAGCTACACCTTC.

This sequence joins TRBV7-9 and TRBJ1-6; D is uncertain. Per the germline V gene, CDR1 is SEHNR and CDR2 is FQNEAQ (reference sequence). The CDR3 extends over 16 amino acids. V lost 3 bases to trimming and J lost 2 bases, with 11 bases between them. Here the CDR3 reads CASSFMGGTYNSPLHF. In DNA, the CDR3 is TGTGCCAGCAGCTTCATGGGTGGCACCTATAATTCACCCCTCCACTTT.

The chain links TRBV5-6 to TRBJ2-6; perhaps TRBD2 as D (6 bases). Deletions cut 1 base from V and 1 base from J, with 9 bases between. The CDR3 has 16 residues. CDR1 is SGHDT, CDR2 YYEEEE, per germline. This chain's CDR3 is CASSLPGGSGANVLTF. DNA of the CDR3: TGTGCCAGCAGCTTGCCCGGGGGATCTGGGGCCAACGTCCTGACTTTC.

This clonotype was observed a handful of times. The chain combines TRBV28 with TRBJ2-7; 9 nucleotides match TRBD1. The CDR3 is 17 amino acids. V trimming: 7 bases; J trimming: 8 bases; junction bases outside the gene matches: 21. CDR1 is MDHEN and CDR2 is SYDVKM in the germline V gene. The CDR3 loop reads CASIPPGTGFLRNQQYF. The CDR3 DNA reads TGTGCCAGCATACCACCGGGGACAGGGTTTTTGAGGAATCAGCAGTACTTC.

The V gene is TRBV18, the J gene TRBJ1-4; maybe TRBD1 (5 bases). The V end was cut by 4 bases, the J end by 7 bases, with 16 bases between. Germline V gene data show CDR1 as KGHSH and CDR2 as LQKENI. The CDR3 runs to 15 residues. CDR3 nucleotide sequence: TGTGCCAGCTCACTCCGGGAACAGGCGGGTGAAAAACTGTTTTTT. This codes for CASSLREQAGEKLFF.

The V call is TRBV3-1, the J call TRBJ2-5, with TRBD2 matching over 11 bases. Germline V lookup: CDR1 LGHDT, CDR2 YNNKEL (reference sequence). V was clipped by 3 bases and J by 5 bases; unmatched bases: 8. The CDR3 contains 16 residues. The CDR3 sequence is CASSHLMTSGAETQYF. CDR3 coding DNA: TGTGCCAGCAGCCATCTCATGACTAGCGGGGCGGAGACCCAGTACTTC.

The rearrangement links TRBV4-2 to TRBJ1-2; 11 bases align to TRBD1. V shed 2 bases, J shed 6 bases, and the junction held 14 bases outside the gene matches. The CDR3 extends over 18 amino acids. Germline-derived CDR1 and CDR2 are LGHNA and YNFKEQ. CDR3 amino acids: CASSQHLSLWTGGNGYTF. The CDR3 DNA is TGTGCCAGCAGCCAACATCTAAGCCTCTGGACAGGGGGCAATGGCTACACCTTC.

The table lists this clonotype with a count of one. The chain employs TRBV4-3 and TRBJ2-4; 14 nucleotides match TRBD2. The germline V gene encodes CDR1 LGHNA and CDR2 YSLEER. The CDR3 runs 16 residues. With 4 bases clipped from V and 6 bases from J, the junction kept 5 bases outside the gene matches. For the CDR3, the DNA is TGCGCCAGCAGCCCGGGGACTAGCGGGGGCGGAAACATTCAGTACTTC. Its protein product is CASSPGTSGGGNIQYF.

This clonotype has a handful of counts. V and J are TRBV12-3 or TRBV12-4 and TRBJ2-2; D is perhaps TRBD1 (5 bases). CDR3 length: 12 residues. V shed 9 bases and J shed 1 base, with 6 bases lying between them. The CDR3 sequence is CASQGNTGELFF. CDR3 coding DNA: TGTGCCAGTCAGGGGAACACCGGGGAGCTGTTTTTT.